This entry lists 22 T cell receptor beta chains sequenced from one sample in a study of identical twins. Using its own MiXCR run on the 5' RACE reads, TCRdb lists one record per CDR3 protein. Of some 300,000 distinct CDR3 sequences listed, roughly 12% are singletons. These sequences were also reported in another study, on yellow fever vaccine responses in identical twins.

Input material: CD8+ T cells sorted from blood. Source of these receptors: a woman aged 18-29 years in good health.

In this sample, this clonotype turned up many times. The V gene is TRBV9, the J gene TRBJ2-5; no clear D. V lost 4 bases and J 0 bases, leaving 13 bases between the germline ends. The CDR3 has 15 amino acids. CDR1 is SGDLS and CDR2 is YYNGEE in the germline V gene. CDR3 amino acids: CASSPKPSYQETQYF. CDR3 in DNA: TGTGCCAGCAGCCCCAAGCCCTCGTACCAAGAGACCCAGTACTTC.

V and J are TRBV6-1 and TRBJ2-3; 9 nucleotides match TRBD1. The germline V gene encodes CDR1 MNHNS and CDR2 SASEGT. V lost 4 bases to trimming and J lost 3 bases; unmatched junction nucleotides: 8. The CDR3 has 16 residues. CDR3 sequence (DNA): TGTGCCAGCAGTGTACCCGGGACAGGGTCGACAGATACGCAGTATTTT. Translation gives CASSVPGTGSTDTQYF.

This chain links TRBV25-1 with TRBJ2-3; 8 nucleotides line up with TRBD2. CDR1 and CDR2 (germline): MGHDK, SYGVNS. The V segment lost 2 bases and the J segment 4 bases; nucleotides outside the gene matches: 11. The CDR3 is 17 residues long. CDR3 sequence: CASSEEQAGGMADTQYF. As DNA, the CDR3 is TGTGCCAGCAGTGAAGAGCAGGCGGGAGGTATGGCAGATACGCAGTATTTT.

This rearrangement joins TRBV13 to TRBJ2-2; 10 bases are a match to TRBD1. The germline CDR1 and CDR2 sequences are PRHDT and FYEKMQ (reference sequence). This CDR3 comprises 15 residues. V lost 3 bases to trimming and J lost 6 bases; unmatched junction nucleotides: 4. The CDR3: CASSLFGTGAGELFF. The CDR3 bases are TGTGCCAGCAGCTTGTTCGGGACAGGGGCCGGGGAGCTGTTTTTT.

This clonotype was counted ten times or more. The chain employs TRBV20-1 and TRBJ2-5; D gene ambiguous. The CDR3 length is 16 residues. Germline lookup yields CDR1 DFQATT and CDR2 SNEGSKA (reference sequence). Trimming shortened V by 1 base and J by 0 bases, and 15 bases separated the two germline ends. The CDR3 DNA is TGCAGTGCTAGAGGGGCGTATGCGAGCGACCAAGAGACCCAGTACTTC. This codes for CSARGAYASDQETQYF.

The genes are TRBV7-6 and TRBJ2-7; 9 bases are shared with TRBD2. Germline CDR1 SGHVS, CDR2 FNYEAQ. V dropped 3 bases and J dropped 2; count of bases not matched to a gene: 11. This CDR3 spans 17 amino acids. In nucleotides, the CDR3 is TGTGCCAGCAGCTTGATCTCCGAGCGGGAGGCTGCCTACGAGCAGTACTTC. This encodes CASSLISEREAAYEQYF. The whole variable domain, filled in from reference TRBV7-6 and TRBJ2-7, reads GAGVSQSPRYKVTKRGQDVALRCDPISGHVSLYWYRQALGQGPEFLTYFNYEAQQDKSGLPNDRFSAERPEGSISTLTIQRTEQRDSAMYRCASSLISEREAAYEQYFGPGTRLTVT.

The chain employs TRBV28 and TRBJ2-1; the match to TRBD1 covers 10 bases. Trimming at V came to 6 bases and at J to 7 bases, leaving 6 bases not matched to a gene. The CDR3 extends over 14 amino acids. Germline V gene sequence: CDR1 MDHEN, CDR2 SYDVKM. The CDR3 loop is CASRGQGIPNEQFF. CDR3 in DNA: TGTGCCAGCAGGGGACAGGGGATACCAAATGAGCAGTTCTTC.

This clonotype was seen a handful of times. The V and J genes are TRBV28 and TRBJ2-3; 9 bases line up with TRBD2. Germline CDR1 and CDR2: MDHEN and SYDVKM. The CDR3 covers 18 residues. The V gene end was trimmed by 3 bases and the J gene end by 0 bases; junction bases not matched to a gene: 10. CDR3: CASSFAAGGPPSTDTQYF. CDR3 nucleotide sequence: TGTGCCAGCAGTTTCGCAGCGGGGGGCCCTCCTAGCACAGATACGCAGTATTTT.

This clonotype was observed a few times. This chain connects TRBV7-9 to TRBJ1-2, with 7 bases fitting TRBD1. Germline lookup yields CDR1 SEHNR and CDR2 FQNEAQ (reference sequence). V was clipped by 4 bases and J by 1 base; unmatched bases: 9. This CDR3 has 16 residues. The CDR3 DNA reads TGTGCCAGCAGCTCCTCCGGGACAGAACTTAACTATGGCTACACCTTC. It is translated as CASSSSGTELNYGYTF.

In its sample, this clonotype was seen a few times. The J gene is TRBJ2-3, the V gene TRBV25-1, with D possibly matching TRBD1 (6 bases). The V gene's germline CDR1 is MGHDK and CDR2 SYGVNS. The CDR3 consists of 12 residues. Trimming stripped 7 bases from V and 9 bases from J, with 14 bases between. In nucleotides, the CDR3 is TGTGCCAGCACCGAACAGGGCGACACGCAGTATTTT. Its protein is CASTEQGDTQYF.

This chain links TRBV24-1 with TRBJ2-1, with a tentative D call TRBD2 (5 bases). Trimming shortened V by 4 bases and J by 2 bases, and 14 bases separated the two germline ends. CDR1 and CDR2 (germline): KGHDR, SFDVKD. The CDR3 runs to 16 residues. CDR3 nucleotides: TGTGCCACCAGTGACAAAGCCTCCGGGACCTACAATGAGCAGTTCTTC. Its translation: CATSDKASGTYNEQFF.

J is TRBJ2-3 and V is TRBV7-9; the D gene is possibly TRBD2 (5 bases). The V gene lost 1 base and the J gene lost 10 bases, with 12 bases spanning the gap. Per germline, CDR1 SEHNR and CDR2 FQNEAQ (reference sequence). The CDR3 is 13 residues long. The CDR3, as DNA: TGTGCCAGCAGCTTAGGGCCCGACGGGGCGCAGTATTTT. This codes for CASSLGPDGAQYF.

This clonotype has at least ten counts. The chain combines TRBV4-1 with TRBJ2-3; D not certain. Trimming shortened V by 0 bases and J by 3 bases, and 16 bases separated the two germline ends. This CDR3 has 17 residues. CDR1 MGHRA and CDR2 YSYEKL come from the germline V gene. CDR3 loop: CASSQDQGGTVTDTQYF. Written as DNA, the CDR3 is TGCGCCAGCAGCCAAGATCAAGGCGGTACTGTGACAGATACGCAGTATTTT.

The chain couples TRBV2 to TRBJ2-1; tentatively, D is TRBD2 (6 bases). Trimming removed 4 bases from V and 5 bases from J, with 12 bases in between. Germline values: CDR1 SNHLY, CDR2 FYNNEI. The CDR3 is 14 residues long. The CDR3 here is CASSVGSGNNEQFF. CDR3 nucleotides: TGTGCCAGCAGTGTAGGTAGCGGAAACAATGAGCAGTTCTTC.

This chain joins TRBV4-1 and TRBJ1-1; maybe TRBD1 (5 bases). CDR3 length equals 12 residues. Germline CDR1 MGHRA, CDR2 YSYEKL. V lost 7 bases and J lost 1, with 7 bases in between. The CDR3 DNA sequence: TGCGCCAGCAAGGGGCAGAACACTGAAGCTTTCTTT. Its protein product is CASKGQNTEAFF.

The chain couples TRBV2 to TRBJ2-2, with 10 bases matching TRBD2. The CDR3 spans 14 residues. V was pared by 9 bases and J by 3 bases, with 4 bases of the junction left unmatched. Germline CDR1 SNHLY, CDR2 FYNNEI. The chain's CDR3 is CARPGLADTGELFF. As DNA, the CDR3 is TGTGCCAGACCAGGACTAGCGGACACCGGGGAGCTGTTTTTT.

This clonotype was counted only a few times. The chain is built from TRBV28 and TRBJ2-1, with 10 positions matching TRBD1. After removal of 5 bases from V and 3 bases from J, the junction contained 19 bases not matched to a gene. The CDR3 sequence is 20 residues long. CDR1 and CDR2 (germline): MDHEN, SYDVKM. CDR3 coding DNA: TGTGCCAGCAGTCCTGGGGACAGGGGTCTCGTGCGGCAACTCTACAATGAGCAGTTCTTC. This codes for CASSPGDRGLVRQLYNEQFF.

This clonotype has more than one count but fewer than ten. The chain employs TRBV6-1 and TRBJ2-2; D is unclear. The germline gives CDR1 MNHNS, CDR2 SASEGT. The CDR3 length is 15 residues. V was pared by 2 bases and J by 4 bases, with 11 bases between. CDR3 DNA: TGTGCCAGCAGTGAAACGTCAGAACTCACCGGGGAGCTGTTTTTT. Translating it yields CASSETSELTGELFF.

This clonotype was counted only a few times. The V and J genes are TRBV2 and TRBJ2-1; D is unresolved. This CDR3 region has 13 residues. V lost 6 bases to trimming and J lost 8 bases, with 14 bases between them. Looked up from germline, CDR1 is SNHLY and CDR2 is FYNNEI. In DNA form, the CDR3 reads TGTGCCAGCAGCTACTACCCACTGGATGAGCAGTTCTTC. Its translation: CASSYYPLDEQFF.

On this clonotype: This may stem from a read error, because a much larger clone lies one nucleotide away. The V and J genes are TRBV5-1 and TRBJ2-1, with D possibly called TRBD1 or TRBD2 (5 bases each). Germline assignment: CDR1 SGHRS and CDR2 YFSETQ. CDR3 length: 15 amino acids. CDR3 in DNA: TGCGCCAGCAGCTTGGTAGGGGACCATTACAATGAGCCGTTCTTC. Protein sequence: CASSLVGDHYNEPFF.

CDR3 in DNA: TGTGCCAGCAGCTTAGTCTTCGGCGGTAGCTATGGCTACACCTTC. Translated, it gives CASSLVFGGSYGYTF. The V call is TRBV11-2, the J call TRBJ1-2; D unresolved. V lost 1 base, J lost 4 bases, and 13 bases lay in between. The CDR3 sequence is 15 residues long. Per germline, CDR1 SGHAT and CDR2 FQNNGV.

This clonotype was seen once. The rearrangement joins TRBV14 to TRBJ2-1; TRBD2 matches 9 bases. This CDR3 spans 17 amino acids. Germline CDR1 is SGHDN and CDR2 is FVKESK. V was pared by 3 bases and J by 11 bases, with 17 bases of the junction left unmatched. The DNA for the CDR3 is TGTGCCAGCAGCCAGTTTAGCGGGAGTGGAATGGACGATCAGCAGTTCTTC. Protein sequence: CASSQFSGSGMDDQQFF.